This T cell receptor beta chain came from a study of cytomegalovirus exposure and HLA in healthy donors. General study results and limits: In the analysis, some V segments, TRBV6-2 and TRBV6-3 included, were excluded as indistinguishable. Available immune exposure information was restricted to CMV serostatus only.

In its sample, this clone was seen a few times. The antigen remains unidentified. With 60 Vbeta and 13 Jbeta primers, the PCR was carried out. The table came from immunoSEQ multiplex PCR; TCRdb's copy has only in-frame clones and leaves some out. The sample shows roughly 100,000 clones, around 77% of them seen only once. The CDR3 covers 16 residues. Per germline, CDR1 KGHSH and CDR2 LQKENI. J lost 5 bases, V lost 3 bases, and 5 bases had no gene match. The TCR was taken from a woman aged 40 to 49 in good health and CMV-seropositive. The chain recombines TRBV18 with TRBJ2-2; TRBD2 agrees at 11 bases. The sequenced sample was PBMCs. The CDR3 nucleotides are TGTGCCAGCTCACCCGGGACTAGCGGAGGGACCGGGGAGCTGTTTTTT. Its protein is CASSPGTSGGTGELFF.